A selection of T cell receptor beta chains follows, all from one sample in a study of shared clonotypes between healthy human individuals. Measured with immunoSEQ multiplex PCR; TCRdb has only the in-frame clones, and not every one. The sample records about 690,000 clones, about 90% being singletons. Material: memory CD8+ T cells from PBMCs. These receptors all stem from a man aged 18 to 30 in good health. Some clones in this sample may be carry-over from other donors' samples. Both conserved end residues are part of each CDR3. A D gene is named only where the DNA matches it firmly. Size tells how often a clone was seen (once, few, many) or the class of an expanded clone, and some rows leave it out.

>13|NA|NA|TRBV4-1|TRBJ1-1
CASTLEGHTEAFF
TGCGCCAGCACGCTCGAGGGCCACACTGAAGCTTTCTTT
>15|TRBD2|NA|TRBV28|TRBJ2-5
CASRRVRERQETQYF
TGTGCCAGCAGGAGGGTGCGGGAGCGCCAAGAGACCCAGTACTTC
>14|NA|NA|TRBV9|TRBJ2-1
CASSEGDFGNEQFF
TGTGCCAGCAGCGAGGGGGACTTCGGCAATGAGCAGTTCTTC
>15|TRBD1|NA|TRBV27|TRBJ1-2
CASSPHRDRRYGYTF
TGTGCCAGCAGTCCCCACCGGGACAGGCGATATGGCTACACCTTC
>15|TRBD1|NA|TRBV19|TRBJ1-5
CASSPDREGNQPQHF
TGTGCCAGTAGTCCGGACAGGGAAGGCAATCAGCCCCAGCATTTT
>15|TRBD1|NA|TRBV5-1|TRBJ2-1
CASSLAQGAKYEQFF
TGCGCCAGCAGCTTGGCGCAGGGGGCTAAGTATGAGCAGTTCTTC
>16|TRBD2|NA|TRBV6-5|TRBJ2-1
CASSYSAGEAYNEQFF
TGTGCCAGCAGTTACTCCGCGGGAGAGGCCTACAATGAGCAGTTCTTC
>12|NA|NA|TRBV6-6|TRBJ2-1
CASSPTLNEQFF
TGTGCCAGCTCACCGACGCTCAATGAGCAGTTCTTC
>15|NA|NA|TRBV11-3|TRBJ2-7
CASSLRPGVSYEQYF
TGTGCCAGCAGCTTAAGACCTGGGGTCTCCTACGAGCAGTACTTC
>14|TRBD1|NA|TRBV27|TRBJ1-2
CASSFQGAEDGYTF
TGTGCCAGCAGTTTTCAGGGGGCGGAGGATGGCTACACCTTC
>15|TRBD2|NA|TRBV5-1|TRBJ2-5
CASSFGTSEVETQYF
TGCGCCAGCAGCTTCGGGACTAGCGAGGTAGAGACCCAGTACTTC
>13|NA|once|TRBV30|TRBJ1-5
CAWSVGSNQPQHF
TGTGCCTGGAGTGTCGGTAGCAATCAGCCCCAGCATTTT
>17|TRBD2|NA|TRBV27|TRBJ2-7
CASSPIRLAGPTYEQYF
TGTGCCAGCAGCCCAATTCGACTAGCGGGACCCACCTACGAGCAGTACTTC
>18|TRBD2|NA|TRBV2|TRBJ2-7
CASSDDWSRLAISDEQYF
TGTGCCAGCAGTGATGATTGGTCCCGACTAGCTATATCGGACGAGCAGTACTTC
>14|NA|few|TRBV5-1|TRBJ1-1
CASSITGQSLGAFF
TGCGCCAGCAGCATTACTGGACAGTCGCTAGGCGCTTTCTTT
>16|TRBD1|NA|TRBV11-2|TRBJ2-1
CASSPRTGVGYNEQFF
TGTGCCAGCAGCCCACGGACAGGGGTAGGCTACAATGAGCAGTTCTTC
>16|TRBD2|NA|TRBV7-6|TRBJ2-1
CASSFLAGEAYNEQFF
TGTGCCAGCAGCTTCCTAGCGGGAGAGGCGTACAATGAGCAGTTCTTC
>13|NA|NA|TRBV28|TRBJ2-7
CASSSGGLYEQYF
TGTGCCAGCAGTTCAGGCGGGCTCTACGAGCAGTACTTC
>14|NA|NA|TRBV10-1|TRBJ2-7
CASSGGDSPYEQYF
TGCGCCAGCAGTGGGGGGGACAGTCCCTACGAGCAGTACTTC
>18|NA|NA|TRBV28|TRBJ2-2
CASSLYVRGGTNTGELFF
TGTGCCAGCAGTTTATATGTTCGAGGAGGGACGAACACCGGGGAGCTGTTTTTT
>15|NA|NA|TRBV10-2|TRBJ2-7
CASSESLAANYEQYF
TGCGCCAGCAGTGAGTCGTTAGCGGCTAACTACGAGCAGTACTTC
>13|NA|NA|TRBV6-1|TRBJ1-1
CASGTGGNTEAFF
TGTGCCAGCGGAACCGGTGGGAACACTGAAGCTTTCTTT
>12|NA|NA|TRBV7-9|TRBJ2-7
CASRAGSYEQYF
TGTGCCAGCAGGGCGGGCTCCTACGAGCAGTACTTC
>13|NA|NA|TRBV19|TRBJ1-5
CASSMGGVGPQHF
TGTGCCAGTAGTATGGGGGGGGTTGGGCCCCAGCATTTT
>16|NA|once|TRBV29-1|TRBJ2-7
CSVEAQGPRNLYEQYF
TGCAGCGTTGAAGCCCAAGGACCGCGAAACCTCTACGAGCAGTACTTC
>16|NA|once|TRBV7-2|TRBJ2-7
CASSLRFTGGTYEQYF
TGTGCCAGCAGCTTACGGTTCACCGGGGGTACCTACGAGCAGTACTTC
>14|NA|NA|TRBV7-9|TRBJ2-7
CASSLGQPGYEQYF
TGTGCCAGCAGCTTAGGACAGCCCGGGTACGAGCAGTACTTC
>17|NA|NA|TRBV5-4|TRBJ2-1
CASSRDGESATNWGQFF
TGTGCCAGCAGCCGGGACGGCGAGTCGGCTACAAATTGGGGGCAGTTCTTC
>13|NA|NA|TRBV10-3|TRBJ2-7
CAIKQVLTYEQYF
TGTGCCATCAAGCAGGTACTAACCTACGAGCAGTACTTC
>16|TRBD1|NA|TRBV9|TRBJ2-5
CASSVAGTGLPETQYF
TGTGCCAGCAGCGTAGCTGGGACAGGCCTTCCGGAGACCCAGTACTTC
>14|NA|NA|TRBV27|TRBJ2-7
CASGSRDGYYEQYF
TGTGCCAGCGGGTCCCGGGACGGATACTACGAGCAGTACTTC
>11|NA|NA|TRBV10-3|TRBJ2-2
CAISLDGELFF
TGTGCCATCAGTCTCGACGGGGAGCTGTTTTTT
>14|NA|NA|TRBV19|TRBJ1-5
CARSRGYSNQPQHF
TGTGCCAGGAGCAGGGGCTATAGCAATCAGCCCCAGCATTTT
>15|NA|NA|TRBV6-5|TRBJ2-1
CASSYGTDGGNEQFF
TGTGCCAGCAGTTATGGGACTGATGGGGGCAATGAGCAGTTCTTC
>9|NA|few|TRBV21-1|TRBJ1-1
CASRTEAFF
TGTGCCAGCAGGACTGAAGCTTTCTTT
>14|NA|NA|TRBV11-2|TRBJ2-2
CASGAGPSPRELFF
TGTGCCAGCGGGGCTGGGCCTTCCCCCAGGGAGCTGTTTTTT
>17|NA|NA|TRBV27|TRBJ2-7
CASSPRQVVSSVYEQYF
TGTGCCAGCAGTCCACGTCAGGTGGTCAGCTCGGTATACGAGCAGTACTTC
>14|NA|NA|TRBV27|TRBJ2-1
CASRWTWGNNEQFF
TGTGCCAGCCGATGGACTTGGGGAAACAATGAGCAGTTCTTC
>12|NA|NA|TRBV27|TRBJ2-7
CASRGSLYEQYF
TGTGCCAGCAGGGGCAGCCTCTACGAGCAGTACTTC
>15|NA|NA|TRBV6-1|TRBJ1-2
CASSEARQHNYGYTF
TGTGCCAGCAGTGAGGCCCGACAGCATAACTATGGCTACACCTTC
>14|NA|NA|TRBV13|TRBJ1-1
CATKSRGGNTEAFF
TGTGCCACCAAATCACGGGGAGGGAACACTGAAGCTTTCTTT
>12|NA|NA|TRBV9|TRBJ2-2
CASSLNTGELFF
TGTGCCAGCAGCCTAAACACCGGGGAGCTGTTTTTT
>16|TRBD1|NA|TRBV30|TRBJ2-5
CAWSALGGTGQETQYF
TGTGCCTGGAGTGCCCTCGGAGGGACAGGACAAGAGACCCAGTACTTC
>15|TRBD2|NA|TRBV13|TRBJ2-5
CASSTAGPVQETQYF
TGTGCCAGCAGCACAGCGGGGCCGGTACAAGAGACCCAGTACTTC
>14|NA|NA|TRBV5-5|TRBJ1-1
CASSQYQMNTEAFF
TGTGCCAGCAGCCAGTACCAAATGAACACTGAAGCTTTCTTT
>10|NA|NA|TRBV7-9|TRBJ2-1
CASSLREQFF
TGTGCCAGCAGCTTACGGGAGCAGTTCTTC